These 32 T cell receptor beta chains were all obtained from the same sample, sequenced in a study of vaccination effects on CD4 cells after COVID-19. Antigens of these TCRs are unknown. Viral peptide pools were used in the ViraFEST assay to expand antigen-specific CD4+ T cells, and sequencing came afterward. Culture lasted around eleven days before CD4+ T cell isolation. Testing of the vaccine recipients showed negative nucleocapsid antibodies and no prior SARS-CoV-2 infection. Profiling relied on immunoSEQ multiplex PCR, and the TCRdb table lists in-frame clones only, not all of them. The data contain 20,000 to 25,000 clones, around 72% of them singletons. Sequences were derived from CD4+ T cells from PBMCs cultured with HCoV-NL63 spike peptides, sampled before COVID-19 vaccination. The receptors here all came from a human donor who received a COVID-19 vaccine.

The chain employs TRBV3-1 (or the pseudogene TRBV3-2) and TRBJ1-1; D perhaps matches TRBD1 (5 bases). Germline V gives CDR1 LGHDT, CDR2 YNNKEL (reference sequence). CDR3 length equals 16 residues. V was trimmed by 0 bases and J by 1 base, leaving 12 bases between them. CDR3 sequence (DNA): TGTGCCAGCAGCCAAGATGTCGCCAGGGAGAACACTGAAGCTTTCTTT. Protein sequence: CASSQDVARENTEAFF.

This clone was detected only once. The gene calls are TRBV5-1 and TRBJ1-2; D uncertain. The V end was cut by 1 base, the J end by 8 bases, with 21 bases between. Germline V CDR1 and CDR2: SGHRS, YFSETQ. The CDR3 has 16 residues. The CDR3 DNA reads as TGCGCCAGCAGCTTGAATTTTGTGACACTACTTACGGGCTACACCTTC. It encodes CASSLNFVTLLTGYTF.

This clone was observed once. The chain couples TRBV9 to TRBJ1-6, with D tentatively TRBD1 (5 bases). Germline loops: CDR1 SGDLS, CDR2 YYNGEE. This CDR3 contains 15 residues. With 0 bases removed from V and 6 bases from J, the gap between germline ends came to 10 bases. CDR3 sequence (DNA): TGTGCCAGCAGCGTAGGGACAACTCCTAATTCACCCCTCCACTTT. This encodes CASSVGTTPNSPLHF.

The chain employs TRBV9 and TRBJ2-3; TRBD2 matches 7 bases. The CDR3 spans 16 residues. V lost 2 bases to trimming and J lost 1 base; unmatched junction nucleotides: 7. Germline V gene sequence: CDR1 SGDLS, CDR2 YYNGEE. CDR3 nucleotides: TGTGCCAGCAGCGTCGGAAGTCTAGCGGGCACAGATACGCAGTATTTT. Translated, it gives CASSVGSLAGTDTQYF.

This clone appeared a few times. The chain is built from TRBV18 and TRBJ2-1, with 9 bases lining up with TRBD2. J gave up 0 bases and V 4 bases, and 7 bases lay outside the gene matches. The CDR3 runs to 17 residues. Germline V gives CDR1 KGHSH, CDR2 LQKENI. The CDR3 spells CASSLHRLADSYNEQFF. The CDR3 DNA reads TGTGCCAGCTCACTCCATCGACTAGCGGACTCCTACAATGAGCAGTTCTTC. The whole variable domain, filled in from reference TRBV18 and TRBJ2-1, reads NAGVMQNPRHLVRRRGQEARLRCSPMKGHSHVYWYRQLPEEGLKFMVYLQKENIIDESGMPKERFSAEFPKEGPSILRIQQVVRGDSAAYFCASSLHRLADSYNEQFFGPGTRLTVL.

By share of the sample, this clone is medium-sized (0.01 to 0.1%). The chain recombines TRBV3-1 (or the pseudogene TRBV3-2) with TRBJ2-5; TRBD1 aligns across 9 bases. Germline-derived CDR1 and CDR2 are LGHDT and YNNKEL (reference sequence). The CDR3 is 17 amino acids. Trimming took 0 bases from V and 1 from J; bases not matched to a gene: 6. CDR3 amino acids: CASSQDLLTGGQETQYF. As DNA, the CDR3 is TGTGCCAGCAGCCAAGATCTTCTGACAGGGGGCCAAGAGACCCAGTACTTC.

This clone was detected a few times. The rearrangement links TRBV9 to TRBJ2-5; the match to TRBD1 covers 7 bases. V dropped 0 bases and J dropped 5; count of bases not matched to a gene: 4. Per the germline V gene, CDR1 is SGDLS and CDR2 is YYNGEE. CDR3 size: 14 residues. The CDR3 bases are TGTGCCAGCAGCGTAGGAGGGGGCCGGGAGACCCAGTACTTC. This sequence encodes CASSVGGGRETQYF.

V is TRBV5-4 and J is TRBJ2-1; D might be TRBD2 (6 bases). The germline CDR1 and CDR2 sequences are SGHNT and YYREEE (reference sequence). This CDR3 contains 17 residues. V lost 1 base to trimming and J lost 5 bases, with 19 bases between them. The CDR3 nucleotides read TGTGCCAGCAGCTTGAAAGCGGGCACTAGCTTCCACAATGAGCAGTTCTTC. Its translation: CASSLKAGTSFHNEQFF. The full variable domain, with the rest looked up from reference TRBV5-4 and TRBJ2-1, is ETGVTQSPTHLIKTRGQQVTLRCSSQSGHNTVSWYQQALGQGPQFIFQYYREEENGRGNFPPRFSGLQFPNYSSELNVNALELDDSALYLCASSLKAGTSFHNEQFFGPGTRLTVL.

This chain links TRBV7-6 with TRBJ1-4, with 9 positions matching TRBD1. Germline V gene lookup returns CDR1 SGHVS and CDR2 FNYEAQ. The CDR3 is 14 residues long. V gave up 3 bases and J gave up 4 bases; unmatched junction bases: 0. In DNA, the CDR3 is TGTGCCAGCAGCTTGGGACAGGGTAATGAAAAACTGTTTTTT. This translates into CASSLGQGNEKLFF.

The V and J genes are TRBV5-1 and TRBJ2-7; D uncertain. Germline loops: CDR1 SGHRS, CDR2 YFSETQ. This CDR3 has 14 residues. The germline V and J ends were trimmed by 0 bases and 4 bases, with 11 bases remaining between them. The CDR3 nucleotides read TGCGCCAGCAGCTTGGTCGGCAGACAATACGAGCAGTACTTC. This encodes CASSLVGRQYEQYF.

The V and J genes are TRBV18 and TRBJ2-1; D unresolved. Trimming removed 6 bases from V and 0 bases from J, with 12 bases in between. Germline V lookup: CDR1 KGHSH, CDR2 LQKENI. CDR3 size: 15 residues. CDR3 coding DNA: TGTGCCAGCTCCCACCCGGACGGCTCCTACAATGAGCAGTTCTTC. It translates to CASSHPDGSYNEQFF.

The gene calls are TRBV11-2 and TRBJ1-4; D remains ambiguous. The CDR3 contains 12 residues. Trimming pared 2 bases from V and 10 bases from J, leaving 8 bases between. Germline CDR1 SGHAT, CDR2 FQNNGV. CDR3 sequence (DNA): TGTGCCAGCAGCTTAATAACGGGAAAACTGTTTTTT. Its translation is CASSLITGKLFF. The variable domain in full, with the rest retrieved from reference TRBV11-2 and TRBJ1-4, is EAGVAQSPRYKIIEKRQSVAFWCNPISGHATLYWYQQILGQGPKLLIQFQNNGVVDDSQLPKDRFSAERLKGVDSTLKIQPAKLEDSAVYLCASSLITGKLFFGSGTQLSVL.

The rearrangement links TRBV11-2 to TRBJ2-2; 8 bases are a match to TRBD1. With V trimmed by 1 base and J by 6 bases, 1 base remained unmatched. Germline V gene data show CDR1 as SGHAT and CDR2 as FQNNGV. The CDR3 runs to 14 residues. CDR3 coding DNA: TGTGCCAGCAGCTTAGGGGACAGGCCCGGGGAGCTGTTTTTT. Amino acid sequence: CASSLGDRPGELFF.

The gene calls are TRBV2 and TRBJ2-1; D tentatively reads TRBD1 or TRBD2 (5 bases each). Germline lookup yields CDR1 SNHLY and CDR2 FYNNEI. Trimming removed 0 bases at V and 9 bases at J, with 12 bases between. The CDR3 is 14 residues long. The chain's CDR3 is CASSEAPGGREQFF. CDR3 DNA: TGTGCCAGCAGTGAAGCGCCTGGGGGTCGTGAGCAGTTCTTC.

The chain has TRBV20-1 and TRBJ2-5; 10 nucleotides align to TRBD2. V trimming: 3 bases; J trimming: 4 bases; junction bases outside the gene matches: 11. This CDR3 spans 16 amino acids. Germline V gene data show CDR1 as DFQATT and CDR2 as SNEGSKA (reference sequence). The CDR3: CSASSGSSGSIETQYF. The CDR3 DNA reads TGCAGTGCTAGTAGTGGGTCTAGCGGGAGTATAGAGACCCAGTACTTC.

This rearrangement joins TRBV9 to TRBJ1-3; D call uncertain. V lost 0 bases and J lost 9, with 10 bases in between. Germline V gene sequence: CDR1 SGDLS, CDR2 YYNGEE. The CDR3 is 13 residues long. The CDR3 region is CASSVEKASTIYF. CDR3 DNA sequence: TGTGCCAGCAGCGTAGAGAAGGCTTCCACCATATATTTT.

The rearrangement joins TRBV5-6 to TRBJ1-1; D unclear. The V gene lost 0 bases and the J gene lost 10 bases, with 13 bases spanning the gap. The CDR3 has 13 residues. Germline V lookup: CDR1 SGHDT, CDR2 YYEEEE. This chain's CDR3 is CASSLGSTAPAFF. The DNA for the CDR3 is TGTGCCAGCAGCTTGGGGTCCACGGCGCCAGCTTTCTTT.

The chain recombines TRBV19 with TRBJ2-7; 15 bases map to TRBD2. The CDR3 is 13 residues long. The trim removed 5 bases at V and 11 bases at J, leaving 4 bases unmatched. The germline CDR1 and CDR2 sequences are LNHDA and SQIVND (reference sequence). The CDR3, as DNA: TGTGCCAGTAGTCCCGGGACTAGCGGGAGGAAGTACTTC. Translation: CASSPGTSGRKYF.

This clone is classed as medium-sized. This chain connects TRBV5-6 to TRBJ1-4, with 8 nucleotides matching TRBD1. After removal of 1 base from V and 7 bases from J, the junction contained 6 bases not matched to a gene. CDR3 size: 15 residues. Germline V gene data show CDR1 as SGHDT and CDR2 as YYEEEE. CDR3 coding DNA: TGTGCCAGCAGCTTGAAGACAGGGGTGGCTGAAAAACTGTTTTTT. Translating gives CASSLKTGVAEKLFF.

DNA of the CDR3: TGTGCCAGCAGCTCCCGTTTCACCCAAGCGGGAGCCTACGAGCAGTACTTC. Its protein product is CASSSRFTQAGAYEQYF. The chain links TRBV7-9 to TRBJ2-7, with TRBD2 matching over 8 bases. This CDR3 region has 17 residues. The V segment lost 4 bases and the J segment 2 bases; nucleotides outside the gene matches: 13. Per the germline V gene, CDR1 is SEHNR and CDR2 is FQNEAQ (reference sequence).

V is TRBV5-8 and J is TRBJ2-5, with TRBD2 identical over 14 bases. V lost 3 bases and J lost 2; bases outside the gene matches: 6. The CDR3 has 17 residues. The germline V gene encodes CDR1 SGHTS and CDR2 YDEGEE. The CDR3 bases are TGTGCCAGCAGCTCGCAAGGGACTAGCGGGGGTCAAGAGACCCAGTACTTC. Residues: CASSSQGTSGGQETQYF. The variable domain in full, with the rest retrieved from reference TRBV5-8 and TRBJ2-5, is EAGVTQSPTHLIKTRGQQATLRCSPISGHTSVYWYQQALGLGLQFLLWYDEGEERNRGNFPPRFSGRQFPNYSSELNVNALELEDSALYLCASSSQGTSGGQETQYFGPGTRLLVL.

The chain employs TRBV4-1 and TRBJ2-1; 8 bases map to TRBD2. The CDR3 sequence is 16 residues long. After removal of 0 bases from V and 8 bases from J, the junction contained 9 bases not matched to a gene. Germline CDR1 and CDR2: MGHRA and YSYEKL. In nucleotides, the CDR3 is TGCGCCAGCAGCCAAGAGGGGACTAGAGGCGCCTATGAGCAGTTCTTC. It codes for CASSQEGTRGAYEQFF.

The V gene is TRBV12-2, the J gene TRBJ2-3; TRBD2, the D gene given by the table, was not confirmed from the DNA. TRBV12-2 is classified as a pseudogene. CDR3 length: 22 amino acids. DNA of the CDR3: TGTGCAAGTCGCTTAGGCCCTGTTGCTACTAGCGGGGGGCTCCGATACACAGATACGCAGTATTTT. Its protein is CASRLGPVATSGGLRYTDTQYF.

The V gene is TRBV4-1, the J gene TRBJ2-7, with TRBD2 identical over 10 bases. Germline V gene data show CDR1 as MGHRA and CDR2 as YSYEKL. Germline trimming cut 3 bases from V and 4 bases from J; bases unmatched to any gene: 9. CDR3 length: 16 residues. The CDR3 nucleotides are TGCGCCAGCAGCCACGAAAGCTCTAGCGGGAGTTACGAGCAGTACTTC. It is translated as CASSHESSSGSYEQYF.

The V and J genes are TRBV9 and TRBJ2-2; TRBD1 agrees at 7 bases. Trimming removed 3 bases from V and 2 bases from J; junction bases left unmatched: 10. Germline V gene sequence: CDR1 SGDLS, CDR2 YYNGEE. The length of the CDR3 is 17 residues. The CDR3 protein is CASSGMRDSLNTGELFF. In nucleotides, the CDR3 is TGTGCCAGCAGCGGGATGAGGGACAGCCTAAACACCGGGGAGCTGTTTTTT.

The chain uses TRBV5-1 and TRBJ2-2; 11 bases are a match to TRBD2. The germline CDR1 and CDR2 sequences are SGHRS and YFSETQ. J was trimmed by 4 bases and V by 4 bases; bases with no gene match: 12. This CDR3 comprises 18 residues. The DNA for the CDR3 is TGCGCCAGCAGCCCTTTGATAACTAGCGGGAGTTCCACCGGGGAGCTGTTTTTT. It is translated as CASSPLITSGSSTGELFF.

The rearrangement joins TRBV18 to TRBJ1-5, with 9 bases that match TRBD1. Trimming cost V 6 bases and J 5 bases; bases outside gene matches: 11. Germline V lookup: CDR1 KGHSH, CDR2 LQKENI. This CDR3 has 16 amino acids. CDR3 residues: CASSGTGRSGDQPQHF. The CDR3 region has the DNA TGTGCCAGCTCCGGGACAGGGCGGAGTGGAGATCAGCCCCAGCATTTT.

The chain recombines TRBV4-2 with TRBJ2-7; 7 positions agree with TRBD2. J lost 1 base, V lost 0 bases, and 6 bases had no gene match. The length of the CDR3 is 16 residues. Germline loops: CDR1 LGHNA, CDR2 YNFKEQ. The DNA for the CDR3 is TGTGCCAGCAGCCAAGATTTGGCGGGAGTATCCTACGAGCAGTACTTC. Encoded protein: CASSQDLAGVSYEQYF.

This clone was observed a few times. The chain is built from TRBV7-2 and TRBJ2-7; 11 nucleotides line up with TRBD1. V shed 7 bases, J shed 6 bases, and the junction held 5 bases outside the gene matches. Looked up from germline, CDR1 is SGHTA and CDR2 is FQGNSA. The CDR3 length is 13 residues. The CDR3, as DNA: TGTGCCAGCAAGGACAGGGGGCAACTCGAGCAGTACTTC. It specifies CASKDRGQLEQYF.

The chain recombines TRBV5-1 with TRBJ2-6; 8 positions agree with TRBD1. The length of the CDR3 is 20 residues. Losses at the gene ends were 3 bases for V and 0 bases for J; bases not matched to a gene: 14. The V gene's germline CDR1 is SGHRS and CDR2 YFSETQ. Here the CDR3 DNA reads TGCGCCAGCAGCTCCCGGACAGGGAAGGATCTAATCTCTGGGGCCAACGTCCTGACTTTC. This sequence encodes CASSSRTGKDLISGANVLTF.

This rearrangement joins TRBV6-6 to TRBJ1-6; the D is unclear. The germline V and J ends were trimmed by 2 bases and 5 bases, with 13 bases remaining between them. Germline V gene sequence: CDR1 MNHNY, CDR2 SVGAGI (reference sequence). The length of the CDR3 is 16 residues. CDR3 in DNA: TGTGCCAGCAGTTACGTTGAGGGCCGAGATAATTCACCCCTCCACTTT. Encoded protein: CASSYVEGRDNSPLHF.

The J gene is TRBJ1-2, the V gene TRBV6-5; maybe TRBD1 (5 bases). This CDR3 is built from 15 residues. Germline-derived CDR1 and CDR2 are MNHEY and SVGAGI. The V gene lost 0 bases and the J gene lost 8 bases, with 16 bases spanning the gap. The CDR3 reads CASSYSSGTGRGYTF. CDR3 DNA sequence: TGTGCCAGCAGTTACTCGAGTGGGACGGGGCGCGGCTACACCTTC.